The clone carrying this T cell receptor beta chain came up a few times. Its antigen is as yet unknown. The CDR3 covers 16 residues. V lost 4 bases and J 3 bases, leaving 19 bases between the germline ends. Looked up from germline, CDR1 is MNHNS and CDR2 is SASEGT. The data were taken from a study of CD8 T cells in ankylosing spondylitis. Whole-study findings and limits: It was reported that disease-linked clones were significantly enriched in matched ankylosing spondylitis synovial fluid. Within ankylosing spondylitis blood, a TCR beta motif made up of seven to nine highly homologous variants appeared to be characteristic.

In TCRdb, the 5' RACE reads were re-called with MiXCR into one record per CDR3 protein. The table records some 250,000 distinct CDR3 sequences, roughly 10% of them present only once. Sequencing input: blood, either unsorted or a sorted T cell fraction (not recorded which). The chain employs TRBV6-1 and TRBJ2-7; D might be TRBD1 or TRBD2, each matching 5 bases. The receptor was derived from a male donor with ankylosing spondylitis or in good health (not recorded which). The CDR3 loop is CASSVTTGTTLYEQYF. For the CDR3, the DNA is TGTGCCAGCAGTGTAACGACCGGGACCACCCTCTACGAGCAGTACTTC.